The clone carrying this T cell receptor (beta chain) was observed many times. The antigen is unknown. These data originate in a study of T-cell reconstitution after alpha-beta-depleted transplantation in children. This CDR3 has 15 amino acids. With 3 bases removed from V and 0 bases from J, the gap between germline ends came to 12 bases. The germline gives CDR1 SEHNR, CDR2 FQNEAQ (reference sequence). Preparation of the TCRbeta library was carried out with unique molecular identifiers. TCRdb recomputed calls from the PCR reads with MiXCR, one row per CDR3 protein. The sample lists around 72,000 distinct CDR3 sequences; approximately 5% were seen once. Study conclusions and caveats: Newly produced T cells mostly provided counts and TCRbeta diversity after one year, as hyperexpanded clones declined.

The rearrangement uses TRBV7-9 and TRBJ2-7; no firm D call. The sample here was PBMCs, mostly from graft donor cells, taken 180 days after TCRalphabeta/CD19-depleted stem cell transplant. The origin of this receptor is a boy under two years old who had a stem cell transplant for acute myeloid leukemia, so the T cells may come from the graft donor. The CDR3 DNA is TGTGCCAGCAGCTTGTACGGGTCTAGCTCCTACGAGCAGTACGTC. Protein product: CASSLYGSSSYEQYV.